These T cell receptor beta chains were read from a single sample in a study of control samples from healthy donors and cancer patients. Clones were sequenced by immunoSEQ multiplex PCR, and TCRdb holds only the in-frame ones, with some missing. The table shows around 100,000 clones, with about nine tenths occurring only once. The material sequenced was blood. The receptor set was obtained from a woman between 18 and 29 years old in good health. The conserved cysteine and the conserved F or W are not part of the CDR3 here. Fields, in order: V gene, J gene, CDR3 protein.

>TRBV5-1|TRBJ2-3
ASSKPGGSTDTQY
>TRBV2|TRBJ1-1
ASSGVGEAF
>TRBV5-4|TRBJ2-1
ASSPGQYNEQF
>TRBV1|TRBJ1-2
TSSLTINPTYNYGYT
>TRBV4-1|TRBJ1-2
ASSQVQGAPSGGYT
>TRBV5-6|TRBJ2-1
ASSLPRGSYNEQF
>TRBV19|TRBJ1-2
ASSTSGTGGVYGYT
>TRBV6-4|TRBJ1-1
ASSDSLNTEAF
>TRBV15|TRBJ1-5
ATSRGQVSNQPQH
>TRBV18|TRBJ1-1
ASSSGQGNTEAF
>TRBV12-3/TRBV12-4|TRBJ2-7
ASSLRGDDEQY
>TRBV5-1|TRBJ2-2
ASSFPGLATPGELF
>TRBV29-1|TRBJ1-2
SARRDSIYGYT
>TRBV7-3|TRBJ2-1
ASSASGNEQF
>TRBV25-1|TRBJ1-5
ASSGRTDQPQH
>TRBV3-1/TRBV3-2|TRBJ2-3
ASRNTGGTDTQY
>TRBV2|TRBJ1-4
ASSAGGSGRVATNEKLF
>TRBV12-5|TRBJ2-1
ASGLVRVGGITNEQF
>TRBV6-1|TRBJ1-2
ASSYREGRYGYT
>TRBV3-1/TRBV3-2|TRBJ2-7
ASSQDGPYEQY
>TRBV7-9|TRBJ1-1
ASSLSGAPGTEAF
>TRBV11-2|TRBJ2-1
ASSPRIRGQRDNEQF
>TRBV27|TRBJ1-1
ASSRRRENTEAF
>TRBV18|TRBJ1-2
ASSLDRRGGYT
>TRBV2|TRBJ1-3
ASSESGNTIY
>TRBV29-1|TRBJ1-3
SVVETLGNTIY
>TRBV5-5|TRBJ2-2
ASSPDGSGSNTGELF
>TRBV2|TRBJ2-6
ASRAIAGDSGANVLT
>TRBV5-6|TRBJ1-6
ASSHISWGDSPLH
>TRBV7-9|TRBJ2-7
ASSTRIRDRQSEQY
>TRBV5-4|TRBJ1-2
ASSFPEENGYT
>TRBV25-1|TRBJ1-5
ASSDNFQTGGPYQPQH
>TRBV25-1|TRBJ1-2
ASVQGFGYGYT
>TRBV7-2|TRBJ2-5
ASSLAAGGLETQY
>TRBV2|TRBJ1-3
ASSELGGNTIY
>TRBV5-1|TRBJ2-2
ASSPDITGELF
>TRBV6-5|TRBJ2-1
ASSLVGGNYNEQF
>TRBV5-1|TRBJ1-4
ASSPYLQGNLGKTV
>TRBV12-3/TRBV12-4|TRBJ1-1
ASSSGEGTEAF
>TRBV6-5|TRBJ2-7
ASNQGNSYEQY
>TRBV18|TRBJ1-1
ASSRTVDTEAF
>TRBV19|TRBJ1-1
ASDLGNTEAF
>TRBV5-1|TRBJ2-7
ASSLSIAGGSYEQY
>TRBV7-3|TRBJ2-2
ASSPSTGSWTGELF
>TRBV7-7|TRBJ2-3
ASSPGQGAQY
>TRBV27|TRBJ1-5
ASSWGSNQPQH
>TRBV6-1|TRBJ1-5
ASSGSSGYSNQPQH
>TRBV25-1|TRBJ1-2
ASSFARTDYYGYT
>TRBV6-6|TRBJ1-2
ASRSQGASNYGYT
>TRBV19|TRBJ1-2
ARRLHWGGYT
>TRBV4-2|TRBJ1-5
ASSQDRQGLTQPQH
>TRBV5-5|TRBJ1-5
ASSLDSFNQPQH
>TRBV15|TRBJ1-1
ATSRVDGNTEAF
>TRBV10-2|TRBJ2-5
ASSNTHGGETQY
>TRBV19|TRBJ1-3
ASTYEYSSGNTIY